These 14 T cell receptor beta chains share one sample of origin, sequenced in a study of cytomegalovirus exposure and HLA in healthy donors. Clones were sequenced by immunoSEQ multiplex PCR, and TCRdb holds only the in-frame ones, with some missing. Of about 160,000 clones listed, roughly 86% were seen once; the top ten hold approximately 10%. The sequenced sample was PBMCs. Every receptor here comes from a woman in her late teens or twenties in good health and CMV-seropositive.

The gene calls are TRBV6-1 and TRBJ2-7; TRBD2 matches at 9 bases. CDR3 length: 15 residues. The V gene's germline CDR1 is MNHNS and CDR2 SASEGT. J was trimmed by 2 bases and V by 9 bases; bases with no gene match: 11. CDR3 sequence (DNA): TGTGCCAGTGAGGAGCGGGAGGACCCCACCTACGAGCAGTACTTC. Its translation is CASEEREDPTYEQYF.

Here the CDR3 DNA reads TGTGCCAGCAGCGAGTCAGGGGTTTTCACTGAAGCTTTCTTT. Protein sequence: CASSESGVFTEAFF. This sequence joins TRBV9 and TRBJ1-1, with D possibly matching TRBD1 (6 bases). This CDR3 has 14 amino acids. CDR1 and CDR2 (germline): SGDLS, YYNGEE. V lost 3 bases and J 4 bases, leaving 13 bases between the germline ends.

The chain uses TRBV30 and TRBJ2-5, with 8 bases fitting TRBD1. Germline V gene data show CDR1 as GTSNPN and CDR2 as SVGIG (reference sequence). V gave up 4 bases and J gave up 5 bases; unmatched junction bases: 9. The CDR3 sequence is 14 residues long. This CDR3 reads CAWNRGSPLETQYF. CDR3 nucleotides: TGTGCCTGGAACAGGGGGTCTCCTCTGGAGACCCAGTACTTC. The full variable domain, completed using reference TRBV30 and TRBJ2-5, is SQTIHQWPATLVQPVGSPLSLECTVEGTSNPNLYWYRQAAGRGLQLLFYSVGIGQISSEVPQNLSASRPQDRQFILSSKKLLLSDSGFYLCAWNRGSPLETQYFGPGTRLLVL.

The rearrangement uses TRBV4-1 and TRBJ1-2; tentative D call: TRBD1 (6 bases). The CDR3 covers 13 residues. V gave up 1 base and J gave up 5 bases, with 8 bases separating them. Germline CDR1 and CDR2: MGHRA and YSYEKL. CDR3 sequence: CASSQATGYGYTF. Written as DNA, the CDR3 is TGCGCCAGCAGCCAAGCGACAGGATATGGCTACACCTTC.

This clone was counted once. The V gene is TRBV28, the J gene TRBJ1-4; tentatively, D is TRBD1 (6 bases). The V and J ends lost 5 bases and 5 bases respectively, with 18 bases between them. The CDR3 has 16 residues. The germline CDR1 and CDR2 sequences are MDHEN and SYDVKM. CDR3 amino acids: CASSILPTGVNEKLFF. DNA of the CDR3: TGTGCCAGCAGTATCCTCCCGACAGGAGTCAATGAAAAACTGTTTTTT.

This chain uses TRBV28 with TRBJ1-1, with D perhaps matching TRBD1 (6 bases). Germline-derived CDR1 and CDR2 are MDHEN and SYDVKM. The CDR3 spans 12 residues. Deletions cut 2 bases from V and 11 bases from J, with 12 bases between. The CDR3 here is CASSLGNRVAFF. CDR3 bases: TGTGCCAGCAGTTTAGGGAACAGGGTGGCTTTCTTT.

The V gene is TRBV5-1, the J gene TRBJ2-1, with D tentatively TRBD2 (7 bases). Germline V lookup: CDR1 SGHRS, CDR2 YFSETQ. The CDR3 covers 13 residues. V was trimmed by 2 bases and J by 10 bases, leaving 13 bases between them. In DNA, the CDR3 is TGCGCCAGCAGCTTCCAGGGGAGGGACGAGCAGTTCTTC. Its translation: CASSFQGRDEQFF.

This chain connects TRBV27 to TRBJ1-1, with TRBD1 as a possible D gene (6 bases). The CDR3 contains 14 residues. The V gene lost 5 bases and the J gene lost 6 bases, with 16 bases spanning the gap. Germline V gene sequence: CDR1 MNHEY, CDR2 SMNVEV (reference sequence). The CDR3 DNA reads TGTGCCAGCAGTATAATGCTACAGGGTGCTGAAGCTTTCTTT. Protein: CASSIMLQGAEAFF.

The chain joins TRBV6-5 to TRBJ1-1; D ambiguous. CDR1 and CDR2 (germline): MNHEY, SVGAGI. The CDR3 sequence is 15 residues long. Trimming took off 0 bases at V and 0 bases at J, with 8 bases between the two ends. CDR3 in amino acids: CASSYSHTMNTEAFF. Here the CDR3 DNA reads TGTGCCAGCAGTTACTCTCATACAATGAACACTGAAGCTTTCTTT.

This clone was picked up a small number of times. The chain has TRBV11-2 and TRBJ1-1, with D maybe TRBD1 (5 bases). The V end was cut by 0 bases, the J end by 3 bases, with 8 bases between. CDR3 size: 14 residues. Germline CDR1 reads SGHAT; CDR2 reads FQNNGV. CDR3 DNA: TGTGCCAGCAGCTTAGATCTAGGGGACACTGAAGCTTTCTTT. Protein product: CASSLDLGDTEAFF.

This rearrangement joins TRBV30 to TRBJ2-4; no clear D gene. Trimming shortened V by 3 bases and J by 0 bases, and 6 bases separated the two germline ends. Germline CDR1 and CDR2: GTSNPN and SVGIG (reference sequence). The CDR3 is 13 residues long. The CDR3 DNA is TGTGCCTGGAGAGAGTTAGCCAAAAACATTCAGTACTTC. Its translation: CAWRELAKNIQYF.

V gene TRBV5-1 combines with J gene TRBJ2-5, with TRBD2 matching 9 bases. CDR1 and CDR2 (germline): SGHRS, YFSETQ. Trimming removed 6 bases from V and 5 bases from J; junction bases left unmatched: 14. This CDR3 region has 16 residues. CDR3 nucleotide sequence: TGCGCCAGCACCTTCTCGGGACTAGCTAGTGGTGAGACCCAGTACTTC. It specifies CASTFSGLASGETQYF.

The CDR3 DNA is TGTGCCAGCACGACAGGCTTCTCTGGAAACACCATATATTTT. Translated, it gives CASTTGFSGNTIYF. V usage is TRBV11-2 and J usage is TRBJ1-3, with D perhaps matching TRBD1 (6 bases). V lost 7 bases and J lost 0, with 10 bases in between. Germline-derived CDR1 and CDR2 are SGHAT and FQNNGV. The CDR3 sequence is 14 residues long.

The chain recombines TRBV6-6 with TRBJ2-3, with 8 bases matching TRBD2. Germline CDR1 and CDR2: MNHNY and SVGAGI (reference sequence). This CDR3 region has 16 residues. The trim removed 2 bases at V and 5 bases at J, leaving 9 bases unmatched. The CDR3 bases are TGTGCCAGCAGTTACGGTACGGGAGGGGGTCGAGATACGCAGTATTTT. Translated: CASSYGTGGGRDTQYF.